This entry concerns a single TCR beta chain. Its antigen remains unidentified. The length of the CDR3 is 14 residues. The V gene end was trimmed by 5 bases and the J gene end by 9 bases; junction bases not matched to a gene: 4. The germline gives CDR1 SGHTA, CDR2 FQGNSA. The data are from a study of beta chain features in type 1 diabetes. Overall study findings and caveats: A moderate, significant TCRB CDR3 shortening appeared in type 1 diabetes across four CD4+ subsets. Patients' naive, central memory and Treg TCRB repertoires seemed closer to one another than those of healthy donors. Insertions at VDJ junctions were less frequent in type 1 diabetes patients. These patients also deleted more nucleotides at the same junctions.

Reverse transcribing all isolated RNA meant expressed TCRB transcripts were sequenced. Repertoires were generated with immunoSEQ multiplex PCR, while TCRdb's copy carries only in-frame clones and drops some. The sample records roughly 130,000 clones, about a sixth being singletons. Sequencing was performed on central memory CD4+ T cells from blood. This clonotype was sampled from a young man with type 1 diabetes. The chain carries TRBV7-2 and TRBJ2-1; 13 bases match TRBD2. The CDR3 DNA reads as TGTGCCAGCAGCACCGGACTAGCGGGGGCTGAGCAGTTCTTC. It codes for CASSTGLAGAEQFF.